This record covers a single T cell receptor (beta chain). Its antigen is not identified. The sample comes from a study of OX40 agonist ivuxolimab in advanced cancers. J gave up 8 bases and V 4 bases, and 5 bases lay outside the gene matches. Germline-derived CDR1 and CDR2 are SEHNR and FQNEAQ (reference sequence). The CDR3 spans 14 residues. Profiled with immunoSEQ multiplex PCR; TCRdb holds only in-frame clones, not every one. The table shows roughly 88,000 clones, with 87% occurring only once. Whole-study findings and limits: CD8+ T cells averaged more expanded clones than CD4+.

The sequences come from CD4+ or CD8+ T cells sorted from blood, collected in a trial of the OX40 agonist ivuxolimab. The V and J genes are TRBV7-9 and TRBJ1-3; 10 bases agree with TRBD1. This TCR was recovered from an adult with an advanced solid tumor such as melanoma, head and neck, liver or kidney cancer. The CDR3 spells CASSSGQGTYTIYF. The CDR3 DNA sequence: TGTGCCAGCAGCTCGGGACAGGGGACGTACACCATATATTTT.